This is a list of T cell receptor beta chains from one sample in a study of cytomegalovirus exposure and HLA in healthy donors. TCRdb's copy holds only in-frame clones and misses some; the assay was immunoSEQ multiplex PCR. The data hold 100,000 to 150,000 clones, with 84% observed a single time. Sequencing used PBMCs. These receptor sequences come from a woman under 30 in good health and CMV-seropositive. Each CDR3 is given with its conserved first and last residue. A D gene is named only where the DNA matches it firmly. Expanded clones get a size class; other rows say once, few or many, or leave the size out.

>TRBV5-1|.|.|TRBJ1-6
CASSLTWLSPLHF
TGCGCCAGCAGCTTGACATGGTTGTCACCCCTCCACTTT
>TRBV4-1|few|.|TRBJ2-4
CASSQGGDWTVQYF
TGCGCCAGCAGCCAAGGGGGCGACTGGACCGTGCAGTACTTC
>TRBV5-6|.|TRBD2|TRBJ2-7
CASSIGTSEDYEQYF
TGTGCCAGCAGCATAGGGACTAGCGAAGACTACGAGCAGTACTTC
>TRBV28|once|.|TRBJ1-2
CASSFVTAPYGYTF
TGTGCCAGCAGTTTCGTGACAGCGCCCTATGGCTACACCTTC
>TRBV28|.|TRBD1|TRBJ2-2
CASQQGDTGELFF
TGTGCCAGCCAACAGGGGGACACCGGGGAGCTGTTTTTT
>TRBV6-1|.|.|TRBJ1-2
CASRNHEGYGYTF
TGTGCCAGCAGGAATCATGAGGGCTATGGCTACACCTTC
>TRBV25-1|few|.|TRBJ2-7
CASSESSGSYPYEQYF
TGTGCCAGCAGTGAGTCCTCAGGGTCATACCCCTACGAGCAGTACTTC
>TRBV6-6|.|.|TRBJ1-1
CASSPPRRGLNTEAFF
TGTGCCAGCAGTCCCCCGAGGAGGGGCCTGAACACTGAAGCTTTCTTT
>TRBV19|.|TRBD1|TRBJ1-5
CASTPLGQGVYQPQHF
TGTGCCAGTACCCCCCTGGGACAGGGAGTTTATCAGCCCCAGCATTTT
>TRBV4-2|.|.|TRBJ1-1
CASSQDAAPMNTEAFF
TGTGCCAGCAGCCAAGATGCGGCGCCTATGAACACTGAAGCTTTCTTT
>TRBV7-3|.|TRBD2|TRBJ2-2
CASSLLGGTGELFF
TGTGCCAGCAGCTTACTCGGGGGGACCGGGGAGCTGTTTTTT
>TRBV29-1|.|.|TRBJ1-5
CSVRGSGNQPQHF
TGCAGCGTTCGGGGAAGTGGCAATCAGCCCCAGCATTTT
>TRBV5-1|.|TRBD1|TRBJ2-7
CASSPTGDFYYEQYF
TGCGCCAGCAGCCCGACAGGGGACTTTTACTACGAGCAGTACTTC
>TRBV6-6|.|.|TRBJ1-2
CASSYGGTGANYGYTF
TGTGCCAGCAGTTACGGGGGGACGGGAGCTAACTATGGCTACACCTTC
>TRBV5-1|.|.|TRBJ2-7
CASSLDLGTGGYEQYF
TGCGCCAGCAGCTTGGACCTCGGCACCGGAGGGTACGAGCAGTACTTC
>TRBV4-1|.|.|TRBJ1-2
CASSPPGSYGYTF
TGCGCCAGCAGCCCACCGGGAAGCTATGGCTACACCTTC
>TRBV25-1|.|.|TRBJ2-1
CATLALRGGLNEQFF
TGTGCCACCCTCGCCCTAAGGGGGGGGCTGAATGAGCAGTTCTTC
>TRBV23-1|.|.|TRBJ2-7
CASSRGGPAGEQYF
TGCGCCAGCAGTCGGGGCGGTCCTGCTGGGGAGCAGTACTTC
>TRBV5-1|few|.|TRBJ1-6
CASSLGGNSPLHF
TGCGCCAGCAGCCTCGGAGGGAATTCACCCCTCCACTTT
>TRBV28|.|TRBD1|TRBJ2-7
CASSLVGQGSYEQYF
TGTGCCAGCAGTTTAGTGGGACAGGGGTCCTACGAGCAGTACTTC
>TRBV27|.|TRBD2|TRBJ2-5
CASSPPAGGQETQYF
TGTGCCAGCAGTCCACCAGCGGGGGGGCAGGAGACCCAGTACTTC
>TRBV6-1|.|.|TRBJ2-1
CASRDGQTIYNEQFF
TGTGCCAGCAGGGATGGACAGACCATTTACAATGAGCAGTTCTTC
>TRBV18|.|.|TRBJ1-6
CASSPIRQADSYNSPLHF
TGTGCCAGCTCACCAATCAGACAGGCTGACTCCTATAATTCACCCCTCCACTTT
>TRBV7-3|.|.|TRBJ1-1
CASSLEARGTTEAFF
TGTGCCAGCAGCTTAGAGGCGCGGGGAACAACTGAAGCTTTCTTT
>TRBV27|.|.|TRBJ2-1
CASTPLESSYNEQFF
TGTGCCAGCACCCCTCTAGAGAGCTCCTACAATGAGCAGTTCTTC
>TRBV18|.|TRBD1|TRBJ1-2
CASSPPPGQGSTNYTF
TGTGCCAGCTCTCCGCCGCCGGGACAGGGGTCTACGAACTACACCTTC
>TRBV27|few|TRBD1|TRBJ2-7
CASSETGGTYEQYF
TGTGCCAGCAGTGAAACAGGGGGCACTTACGAGCAGTACTTC
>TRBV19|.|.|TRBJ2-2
CASSTGFRELFF
TGTGCCAGTAGTACCGGGTTCCGGGAGCTGTTTTTT
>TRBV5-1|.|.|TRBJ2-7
CASSSGLPGVYEQYF
TGCGCCAGCAGCTCGGGACTTCCGGGGGTTTACGAGCAGTACTTC
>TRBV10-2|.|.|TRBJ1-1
CASSVAGGSGTEAFF
TGCGCCAGCAGTGTTGCAGGAGGGAGCGGCACTGAAGCTTTCTTT
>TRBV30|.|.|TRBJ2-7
CAWSRLSYEQYF
TGTGCCTGGAGTCGACTTTCCTACGAGCAGTACTTC
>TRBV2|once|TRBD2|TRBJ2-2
CASSPTSGGASNTGELFF
TGTGCCAGCAGTCCAACTAGCGGGGGGGCCTCTAACACCGGGGAGCTGTTTTTT
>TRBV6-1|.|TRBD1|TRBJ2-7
CASSTGQGPYYEQYF
TGTGCCAGCAGCACTGGACAGGGGCCATATTACGAGCAGTACTTC
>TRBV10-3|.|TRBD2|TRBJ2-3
CATATSGGLTDTQYF
TGTGCCACTGCTACTAGCGGGGGTTTGACAGATACGCAGTATTTT
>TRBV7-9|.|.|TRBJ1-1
CASSLSWNTEAFF
TGTGCCAGCAGCTTATCCTGGAACACTGAAGCTTTCTTT
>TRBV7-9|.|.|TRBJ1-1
CASSLDLDRQNTEAFF
TGTGCCAGCAGCTTAGATCTGGACAGACAGAACACTGAAGCTTTCTTT
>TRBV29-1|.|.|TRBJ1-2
CSVQDKAYGYTF
TGCAGCGTGCAGGACAAGGCATATGGCTACACCTTC
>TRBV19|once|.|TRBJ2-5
CASSIEGALQETQYF
TGTGCCAGTAGTATAGAAGGGGCTCTACAAGAGACCCAGTACTTC
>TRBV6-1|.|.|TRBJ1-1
CASSEAYTMNTEAFF
TGTGCCAGCAGTGAAGCTTACACAATGAACACTGAAGCTTTCTTT
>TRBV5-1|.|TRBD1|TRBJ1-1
CASSAPQGARTEAFF
TGCGCCAGCAGCGCACCACAGGGGGCAAGGACTGAAGCTTTCTTT
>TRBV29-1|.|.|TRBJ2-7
CSVEDKGGSYEQYF
TGCAGCGTTGAAGATAAAGGCGGGTCCTACGAGCAGTACTTC
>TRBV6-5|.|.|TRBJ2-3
CASSSRGDTQYF
TGTGCCAGCAGTTCGAGAGGGGATACGCAGTATTTT
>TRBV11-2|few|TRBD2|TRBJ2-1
CASSTLAGGNYNEQFF
TGTGCCAGCAGCACCTTAGCGGGGGGAAATTACAATGAGCAGTTCTTC
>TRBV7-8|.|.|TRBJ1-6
CASSQDSTLGSPPLHF
TGTGCCAGCAGCCAGGACAGTACTCTGGGATCGCCACCCCTCCACTTT
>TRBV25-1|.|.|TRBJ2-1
CASSDEEGAYNEQFF
TGTGCCAGCAGTGATGAAGAGGGAGCATACAATGAGCAGTTCTTC
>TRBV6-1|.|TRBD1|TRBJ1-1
CASSQNRGFTEAFF
TGTGCCAGCAGCCAGAACAGGGGATTCACTGAAGCTTTCTTT
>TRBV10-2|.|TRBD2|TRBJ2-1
CASSEPELAGGRGEQFF
TGCGCCAGCAGTGAGCCGGAACTAGCGGGGGGGCGGGGTGAGCAGTTCTTC
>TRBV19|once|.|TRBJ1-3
CASRAGSSGNTIYF
TGTGCCAGTAGGGCGGGGTCCTCTGGAAACACCATATATTTT
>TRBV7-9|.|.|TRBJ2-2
CASSYSGTSGELFF
TGTGCCAGCAGCTATTCCGGGACATCCGGGGAGCTGTTTTTT
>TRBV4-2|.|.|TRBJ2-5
CASSQDPGRETQYF
TGTGCCAGCAGCCAAGATCCAGGGCGGGAGACCCAGTACTTC